The present entry profiles one TCR beta chain with its context. Its antigen remains unknown. TCRdb re-called the reads with MiXCR, one entry per CDR3 protein. This sample yields 450,000 to 650,000 distinct CDR3 sequences, of which 40% are seen a single time; around 48% belongs to the top ten. The record originates from a study of T cell repertoires in cytomegalovirus infection. Across the study: CMV epitopes in the study were HLA-C-restricted (recently identified) and HLA-B-restricted (well studied). TCR beta signatures that were public indicated CMV infection and matching HLA type. Study outcomes and limitations: Totalled public TCR beta family frequency picked out people who carried CMV plus the relevant HLA.

The CDR3 is 13 residues long. Germline-derived CDR1 and CDR2 are SGHNT and YYREEE (reference sequence). Deletions cut 4 bases from V and 4 bases from J, with 9 bases between. Sequenced here: cultured PBMCs, sampled from culture after CMV antigen stimulation. This TCR derives from a human donor in good health (CMV status not recorded). Some clones in this sample may be carry-over from other donors' samples. This rearrangement joins TRBV5-4 to TRBJ1-3; D call uncertain. CDR3 DNA: TGTGCCAGCAGCCACCTTGAGGGAAACACCATATATTTT. Protein product: CASSHLEGNTIYF. Using reference TRBV5-4 and TRBJ1-3 for the parts outside the CDR3, the full variable domain is ETGVTQSPTHLIKTRGQQVTLRCSSQSGHNTVSWYQQALGQGPQFIFQYYREEENGRGNFPPRFSGLQFPNYSSELNVNALELDDSALYLCASSHLEGNTIYFGEGSWLTVV.